The source of this T cell receptor (beta chain) is a study of blood T cell repertoires in COVID-19. The wider study: COVID-19 samples collected from the United States, Italy and Spain covered acute and convalescent phases. Sources were T cells, B-cell-depleted T cells, or PBMCs; the material itself was cDNA or gDNA.

Per the study methods: How many nucleated cells were present was estimated from reference gene primer amplification. Generated by immunoSEQ multiplex PCR, the TCRdb table keeps only in-frame clones and is missing some. That table is the source of V, J and clone size, and D and trimming were worked out from the DNA. The profile covers roughly 73,000 clones, with over 85% appearing a single time and roughly 1.5% taken by the ten largest. Germline assignment: CDR1 SGHDT and CDR2 YYEEEE. V lost 4 bases and J lost 1; bases outside the gene matches: 5. The CDR3 has 16 amino acids. The specimen sequenced was peripheral blood. The receptor's source is a man aged 45-60 years with acute or convalescent COVID-19. This chain uses TRBV5-6 with TRBJ1-5; 10 bases are a match to TRBD1. In DNA form, the CDR3 reads TGTGCCAGCAGCCTAGGGACAGGGGCCAGCAATCAGCCCCAGCATTTT. This encodes CASSLGTGASNQPQHF.